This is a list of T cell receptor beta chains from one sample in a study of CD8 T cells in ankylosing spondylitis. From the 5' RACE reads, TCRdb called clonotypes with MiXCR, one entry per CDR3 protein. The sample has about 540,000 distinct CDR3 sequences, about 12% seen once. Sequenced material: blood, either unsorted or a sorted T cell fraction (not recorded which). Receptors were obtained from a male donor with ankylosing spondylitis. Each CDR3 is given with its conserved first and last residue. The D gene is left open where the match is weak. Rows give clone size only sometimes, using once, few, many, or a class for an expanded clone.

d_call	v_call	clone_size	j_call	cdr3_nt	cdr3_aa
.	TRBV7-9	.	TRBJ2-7	TGTGCCAGCAGCAGACACCCCTACGAGCAGTACTTC	CASSRHPYEQYF
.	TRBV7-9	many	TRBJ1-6	TGTGCCAGCAGCTTGGGCAGGGGATGGGATTCACCCCTCCACTTT	CASSLGRGWDSPLHF
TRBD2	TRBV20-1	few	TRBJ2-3	TGCAGTGTCGCGCTACTAGCGGGAGTGGCAGATACGCAGTATTTT	CSVALLAGVADTQYF
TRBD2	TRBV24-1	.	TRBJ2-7	TGTGCCACCAGTGACCCTCGGACTAGCGGCGAGCAGTACTTC	CATSDPRTSGEQYF
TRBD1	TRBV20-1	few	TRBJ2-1	TGCAGTGCTAGCTTACAGGGGTCGAGGTCTTACAATGAGCAGTTCTTC	CSASLQGSRSYNEQFF
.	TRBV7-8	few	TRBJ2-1	TGTGCCAGCAGCTTAGTTCCCAGTTCCGGCAATGAGCAGTTCTTC	CASSLVPSSGNEQFF
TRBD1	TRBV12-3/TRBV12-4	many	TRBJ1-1	TGTGCCAGCAGCCTCCAACAGGGGGCGAGGCCTGCTTTCTTT	CASSLQQGARPAFF
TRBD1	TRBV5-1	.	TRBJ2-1	TGCGCCAGCAGCGCGAGTCCCACAGGGGACAATGAGCAGTTCTTC	CASSASPTGDNEQFF
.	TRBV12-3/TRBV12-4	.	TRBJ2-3	TGTGCCAGCAGTTTAGTTGCGAATACGCAGTATTTT	CASSLVANTQYF
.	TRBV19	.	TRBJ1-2	TGTGCCAGTAGTATCAATCGGGACGGCGACTATGGCTACACCTTC	CASSINRDGDYGYTF
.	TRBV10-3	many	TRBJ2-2	TGTGCCATCAGTGGGGACTTGAACACCGGGGAGCTGTTTTTT	CAISGDLNTGELFF
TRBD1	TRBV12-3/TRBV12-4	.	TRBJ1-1	TGTGCCAGCAGTCCAGAGACAGGGGTAAACACTGAAGCTTTCTTT	CASSPETGVNTEAFF
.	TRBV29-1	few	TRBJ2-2	TGCAGCGTTGAATCTTACCACAACTCCGCCACCGGGGAGCTGTTTTTT	CSVESYHNSATGELFF
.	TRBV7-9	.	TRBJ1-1	TGTGCCAGCAGCTTACAGGGGATAGCTTTCTTT	CASSLQGIAFF
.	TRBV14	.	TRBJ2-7	TGTGCCAGCAGCCTAAGACTATCTACGACAATCTACGAGCAGTACTTC	CASSLRLSTTIYEQYF
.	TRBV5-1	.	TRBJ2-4	TGCGCCAGCTCCGGAGGCGGGCTAGCCAAAAACATTCAGTACTTC	CASSGGGLAKNIQYF
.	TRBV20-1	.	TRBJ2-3	TGCAGTGCCGCCCATCTGGGCACAGATACGCAGTATTTT	CSAAHLGTDTQYF
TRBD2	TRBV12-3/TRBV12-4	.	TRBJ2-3	TGTGCCAGCAGTTTAACTAGCGGGAGCGGGCCTAGCACAGATACGCAGTATTTT	CASSLTSGSGPSTDTQYF
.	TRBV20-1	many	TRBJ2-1	TGCAGTGCTAGGAATCGAGGGCCCAGCTCCTACAATGAGCAGTTCTTC	CSARNRGPSSYNEQFF
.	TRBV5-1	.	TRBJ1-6	TGCGCCAGCAGCCCCGTTCCAGCCGGGGATAATTCACCCCTCCACTTT	CASSPVPAGDNSPLHF
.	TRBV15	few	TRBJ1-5	TGTGCCACCAGCAGAGATTATGGCAATCAGCCCCAGCATTTT	CATSRDYGNQPQHF
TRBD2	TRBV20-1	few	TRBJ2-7	TGCAGTGCTAAAGGTGGGGAGCGGGAGGTCTACGAGCAGTACTTC	CSAKGGEREVYEQYF
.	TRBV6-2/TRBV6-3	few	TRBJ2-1	TGTGCCAGCAGCACTCTATGGGGAAGCTCCTACAATGAGCAGTTCTTC	CASSTLWGSSYNEQFF
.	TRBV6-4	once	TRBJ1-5	TGTGCCAGCAGCGCTAGCTTGGGAAATCAGCCCCAGCATTTT	CASSASLGNQPQHF
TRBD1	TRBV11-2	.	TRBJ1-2	TGTGCCAGCAGCTTAGTTCAGGGGGCACGGAGTGGCTACACCTTC	CASSLVQGARSGYTF
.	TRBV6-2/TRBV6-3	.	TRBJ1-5	TGTGCCAGCAGTTATCAACAGGGCAATCAGCCCCAGCATTTT	CASSYQQGNQPQHF
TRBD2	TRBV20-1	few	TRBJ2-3	TGCAGTGCCAGTAGCGGGAGGGGGTCGTTAGATACGCAGTATTTT	CSASSGRGSLDTQYF
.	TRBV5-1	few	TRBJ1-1	TGCGCCAGCAGAGTCACCTCGGCGAACACTGAAGCTTTCTTT	CASRVTSANTEAFF
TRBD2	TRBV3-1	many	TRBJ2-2	TGTGCCAGCAGCCGAACTAGCGGGAGGGCCGTAACCGCTAACACCGGGGAGCTGTTTTTT	CASSRTSGRAVTANTGELFF
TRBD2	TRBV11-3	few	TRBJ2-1	TGTGCCAGCAGGGCACTAGCGGGAGATGAGCAGTTCTTC	CASRALAGDEQFF
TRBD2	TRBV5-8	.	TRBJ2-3	TGTGCCAGCAGCTTGAGCCTAGCGGGAGTCTCTACGGAGTATTTT	CASSLSLAGVSTEYF
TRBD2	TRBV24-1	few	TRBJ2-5	TGTGCCACCAGTGATATAGCGGGAGGTGAGACCCAGTACTTC	CATSDIAGGETQYF
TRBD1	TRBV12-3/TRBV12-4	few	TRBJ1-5	TGTGCCAGCAGTTTTCGGGTGAAGTCAGGGGGGGACCAGCCCCAGCATTTT	CASSFRVKSGGDQPQHF
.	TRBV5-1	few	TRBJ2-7	TGCGCCAGCAGCTCCGTTGGGGGTACGGGGGAGCAGTACTTC	CASSSVGGTGEQYF
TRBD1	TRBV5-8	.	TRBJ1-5	TGTGCCAGCAGCCCGGGACAGGGAACAAGAAATCAGCCCCAGCATTTT	CASSPGQGTRNQPQHF
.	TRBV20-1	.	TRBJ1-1	TGCAGTGCTAGTGTAGGGATCGGATGGGCGATGAACACTGAAGCTTTCTTT	CSASVGIGWAMNTEAFF
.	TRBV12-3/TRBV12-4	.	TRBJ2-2	TGTGCCAGCAGTTTACAGGGTTCGAGTGCCGGGGAGCTGTTTTTT	CASSLQGSSAGELFF
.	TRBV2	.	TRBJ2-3	TGTGCCAGCAGTGAAACCCGACCCACAGATACGCAGTATTTT	CASSETRPTDTQYF
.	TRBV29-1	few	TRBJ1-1	TGCAGCGTGTGGGATAACACTGAAGCTTTCTTT	CSVWDNTEAFF
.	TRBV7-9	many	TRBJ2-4	TGTGCCAGCAGCGAAGTGGACACACAGTACTTC	CASSEVDTQYF
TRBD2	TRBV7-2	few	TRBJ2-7	TGTGCCAGCAGCTTAGCACTACTAGCGGGGCCACCTGAGCAGTACTTC	CASSLALLAGPPEQYF
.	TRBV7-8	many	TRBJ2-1	TGTGCCAGCAGCTTAGGGACCTTCGACAATGAGCAGTTCTTC	CASSLGTFDNEQFF
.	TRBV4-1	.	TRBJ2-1	TGCGCCAGCAGCCAAGATGAGGGGCGCTCCTACAATGAGCAGTTCTTC	CASSQDEGRSYNEQFF
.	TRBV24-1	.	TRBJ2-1	TGTGCCACCAGTGGAGGGGTTTCGCTCAATGAGCAGTTCTTC	CATSGGVSLNEQFF
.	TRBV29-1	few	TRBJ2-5	TGCAGCGTTCTCCTCGAAGAGACCCAGTACTTC	CSVLLEETQYF
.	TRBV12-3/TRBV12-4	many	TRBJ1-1	TGTGCCAGCAGTACACACCAGAACACTGAAGCTTTCTTT	CASSTHQNTEAFF
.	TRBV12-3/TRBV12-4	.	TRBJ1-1	TGTGCCAGCAGTCTAAGACGAGCAGGTGAAGCTTTCTTT	CASSLRRAGEAFF
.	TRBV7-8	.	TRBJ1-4	TGTGCCAGCAGCGCGACGGAACAGAAAAATGAAAAACTGTTTTTT	CASSATEQKNEKLFF
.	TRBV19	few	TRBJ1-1	TGTGCCAGTAGTATGGGACACGGACTTGAAGCTTTCTTT	CASSMGHGLEAFF
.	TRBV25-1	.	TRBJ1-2	TGTGCCAGCAGCCTTCCCGGCGGTGCACCCTATGGCTACACCTTC	CASSLPGGAPYGYTF
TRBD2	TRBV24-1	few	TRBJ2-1	TGTGCCACCAGTGATCGCCGGGTACTAGCGGGAGAGGGTGAGCAGTTCTTC	CATSDRRVLAGEGEQFF
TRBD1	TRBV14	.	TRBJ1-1	TGTGCCAGCAACAGGGGGCTGGGGACTGAAGCTTTCTTT	CASNRGLGTEAFF
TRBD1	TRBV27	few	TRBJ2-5	TGTGCCAGCAGTTCCCCGGGACAGGGGATCGAGACCCAGTACTTC	CASSSPGQGIETQYF
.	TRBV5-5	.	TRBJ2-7	TGTGCCAGCAGCTTGGGAGCAGGGTCTTCCGAGCAGTACTTC	CASSLGAGSSEQYF
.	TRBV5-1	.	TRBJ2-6	TGCGCCAGCAGCTCCCCCCGGACAGGGGCCAACGTCCTGACTTTC	CASSSPRTGANVLTF
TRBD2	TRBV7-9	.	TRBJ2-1	TGTGCCAGCAGCTTAGGGCGGGGGGCCTACAATGAGCAGTTCTTC	CASSLGRGAYNEQFF
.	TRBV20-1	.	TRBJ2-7	TGCAGTGCTAGGACCACTGCCTCATTCTACGAGCAGTACTTC	CSARTTASFYEQYF
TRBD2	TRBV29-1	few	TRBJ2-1	TGCAGCGTTGCCCGGACTAGCGCCCACAATGAGCAGTTCTTC	CSVARTSAHNEQFF
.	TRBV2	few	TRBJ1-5	TGTGCCAGCACCGACGGGAGGGGGATTCAGCCCCAGCATTTT	CASTDGRGIQPQHF
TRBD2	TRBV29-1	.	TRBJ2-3	TGCAGCGCCTTGGGACTAGCTTTCACTACAGATACGCAGTATTTT	CSALGLAFTTDTQYF